This T cell receptor (beta chain) was obtained from a study of T cells in Graves' hyperthyroidism and ophthalmopathy. This clonotype was found many times. The antigen is not known. Template material for amplifying TCR beta CDR3 regions consisted of RNA transcripts. Researchers ran a first-round RT-PCR on the TCR CDR3 using the HTBI primer set. TCRdb processed the multiplex PCR reads anew with MiXCR; each CDR3 protein has one entry. The sample has under 400,000 distinct CDR3 sequences; 18% are singletons. Study-wide findings and caveats: In blood, most of the thyroid clonotypes expanded above 0.001 were also present.

V gave up 3 bases and J gave up 0 bases, with 12 bases separating them. This CDR3 is 15 amino acids long. Germline CDR1 is MNHEY and CDR2 is SMNVEV (reference sequence). The definition of stable Graves' hyperthyroidism was no ophthalmopathy progression within 18 months. This chain joins TRBV27 and TRBJ2-7; D is unresolved. The sequenced sample was blood. This clonotype was sampled from a woman aged 45 to 65 with Graves' hyperthyroidism. CDR3 in amino acids: CASSLVGRSSYEQYF. The CDR3 bases are TGTGCCAGCAGTTTGGTCGGACGTAGCTCCTACGAGCAGTACTTC.